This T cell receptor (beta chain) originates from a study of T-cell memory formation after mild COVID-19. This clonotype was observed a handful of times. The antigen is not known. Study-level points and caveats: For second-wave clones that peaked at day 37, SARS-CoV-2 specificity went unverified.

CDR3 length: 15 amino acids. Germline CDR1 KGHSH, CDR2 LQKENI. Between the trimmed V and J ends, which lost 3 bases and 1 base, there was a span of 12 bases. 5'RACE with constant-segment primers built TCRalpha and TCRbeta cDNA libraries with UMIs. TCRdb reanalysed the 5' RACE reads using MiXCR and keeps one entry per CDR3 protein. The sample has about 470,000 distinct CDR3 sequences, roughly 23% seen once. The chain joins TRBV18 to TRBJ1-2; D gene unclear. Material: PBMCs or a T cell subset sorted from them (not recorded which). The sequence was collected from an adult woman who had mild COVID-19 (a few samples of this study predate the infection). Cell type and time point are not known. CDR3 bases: TGTGCCAGCTCACCTTCCCAGGCCTATAACTATGGCTACACCTTC. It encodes CASSPSQAYNYGYTF.